This paragraph reports one T cell receptor (beta chain). As handled by the study authors: From reference gene primer amplification, estimates of nucleated cell counts were derived. Some clones are missing from TCRdb's copy, which holds only in-frame ones; the method was immunoSEQ multiplex PCR. V, J and clone size derive from that table, while D and trimming were established from the DNA sequence. Among around 270,000 clones listed, approximately 88% were seen once. The data derive from a study of blood T cell repertoires in COVID-19. The germline V gene encodes CDR1 LGHDT and CDR2 YNNKEL (reference sequence). Trimming removed 3 bases from V and 1 base from J, with 6 bases in between. The CDR3 runs to 13 residues.

The specimen sequenced was PBMCs or T cells enriched from blood (not recorded which). V usage is TRBV3-1 (or the pseudogene TRBV3-2) and J usage is TRBJ1-1; unclear D gene. The origin of this receptor is a woman in her forties who had been exposed to COVID-19. The CDR3 reads CASSHNGNTEAFF. The CDR3 nucleotides are TGTGCCAGCAGCCATAACGGGAACACTGAAGCTTTCTTT.